This T cell receptor (beta chain) was profiled in a study of T cell changes during pregnancy in multiple sclerosis. Clones were read by immunoSEQ multiplex PCR, and TCRdb kept only the in-frame ones, dropping some. Among approximately 71,000 clones, more than 80% were seen once, and the ten largest hold about 1.2%. Specimen: peripheral blood, collected in the third trimester of pregnancy. The origin of this receptor is a female donor with multiple sclerosis, enrolled in a pregnancy study.

The CDR3 DNA reads TGTGCCAGTAGTAACACCGGGACAGGGCGTTACGAGCAGTACTTC. Its translation: CASSNTGTGRYEQYF. The rearrangement uses TRBV19 and TRBJ2-7; 9 bases map to TRBD1. There are 15 residues in the CDR3. J was trimmed by 4 bases and V by 4 bases; bases with no gene match: 8. Germline CDR1 and CDR2: LNHDA and SQIVND (reference sequence).